The present T cell receptor beta chain was sequenced within a study of blood T cell repertoires in COVID-19. Using immunoSEQ multiplex PCR, the repertoire was profiled, and TCRdb retains in-frame clones only, with some absent. This sample has a few hundred thousand clones, with around 86% found just once. J gave up 4 bases and V 3 bases, and 4 bases lay outside the gene matches. The CDR3 is 14 residues long. Germline loops: CDR1 KGHSH, CDR2 LQKENI. Sequencing was done on a sample of PBMCs or T cells enriched from blood (not recorded which). This chain uses TRBV18 with TRBJ2-7; the match to TRBD1 covers 9 bases. The sequence came from a woman aged 18-29 years who had recovered from COVID-19. This chain's CDR3 is CASSPGGTGYEQYF. In nucleotides, the CDR3 is TGTGCCAGCTCACCTGGAGGGACAGGGTACGAGCAGTACTTC.